These 5 T cell receptor beta chains originate from one sample sequenced in a study of CD4 T cells in relation to SARS-CoV-2 and coronaviruses. Sequenced by immunoSEQ multiplex PCR; TCRdb stores in-frame clones only, minus some. Of tens of thousands of clones in the sample, around four fifths were seen once. These receptors lack a known antigen. CD4+ T cells from unexposed donors were obtained before the COVID-19 pandemic (2011-2018). CD4+ T cells were isolated from the cells after around 9 days of culture. The sequenced sample was CD4+ T cells from PBMCs, cultured in vitro. The receptors shown here come from a human donor in good health.

This clone has a single count. The chain employs TRBV7-7 and TRBJ2-1; 12 bases fit TRBD2. V shed 1 base and J 4 bases; nucleotides not matched to a gene: 2. The CDR3 runs 16 residues. Germline CDR1 SSHAT, CDR2 FNYEAQ (reference sequence). The CDR3 sequence is CASSLGLAGGYNEQFF. The DNA for the CDR3 is TGTGCCAGCAGCTTAGGTCTAGCGGGAGGGTACAATGAGCAGTTCTTC.

This clone has more than one count but fewer than ten. The J gene is TRBJ2-7, the V gene TRBV29-1; 9 bases match TRBD1. The CDR3 loop spans 12 amino acids. Looked up from germline, CDR1 is SQVTM and CDR2 is ANQGSEA. J gave up 4 bases and V 6 bases, and 4 bases lay outside the gene matches. The CDR3 DNA follows: TGCAGCGTCGGACAGGGGTCTTACGAGCAGTACTTC. Protein: CSVGQGSYEQYF.

V gene TRBV12-2 combines with J gene TRBJ1-1; the table names TRBD1, a call not compared with the DNA. TRBV12-2 is a recognized pseudogene. The CDR3 is made up of 14 amino acids. The CDR3 here is CASRLGQGHTEAFF. For the CDR3, the DNA is TGTGCAAGTCGCTTAGGACAGGGCCACACTGAAGCTTTCTTT.

The rearrangement links TRBV5-5 to TRBJ2-7; D uncertain. Trimming left V 6 bases short and J 4 bases short, with 20 bases between. The CDR3 loop spans 15 amino acids. CDR1 is SGHKS and CDR2 is YYEKEE in the germline V gene (reference sequence). The CDR3 DNA follows: TGTGCCAGCAAAATTTCCGGGTCCGCCCCATACGAGCAGTACTTC. As protein: CASKISGSAPYEQYF.

This rearrangement joins TRBV24-1 to TRBJ2-2; perhaps D is TRBD1 or TRBD2 (5 bases each). Trimming cost V 7 bases and J 0 bases, with 23 bases left between them. The CDR3 loop spans 19 amino acids. CDR1 is KGHDR and CDR2 is SFDVKD in the germline V gene. The CDR3 loop reads CATRQFRDHNLSNTGELFF. CDR3 in DNA: TGTGCCACCAGGCAATTCCGGGACCACAACCTTTCGAACACCGGGGAGCTGTTTTTT.